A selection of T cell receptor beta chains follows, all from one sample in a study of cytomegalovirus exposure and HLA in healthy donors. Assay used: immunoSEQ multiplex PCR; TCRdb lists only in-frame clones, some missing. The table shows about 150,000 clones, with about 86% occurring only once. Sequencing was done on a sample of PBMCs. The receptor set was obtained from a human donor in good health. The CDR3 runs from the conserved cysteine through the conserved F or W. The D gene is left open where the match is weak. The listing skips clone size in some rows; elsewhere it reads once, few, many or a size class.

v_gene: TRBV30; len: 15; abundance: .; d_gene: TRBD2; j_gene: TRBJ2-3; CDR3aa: CAWRRTSGSTDTQYF; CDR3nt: TGTGCCTGGAGAAGGACTAGCGGGAGCACAGATACGCAGTATTTT
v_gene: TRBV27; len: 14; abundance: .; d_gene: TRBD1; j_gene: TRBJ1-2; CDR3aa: CASSLLSTGGGYTF; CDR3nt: TGTGCCAGCAGTCTGCTATCGACAGGGGGTGGCTACACCTTC
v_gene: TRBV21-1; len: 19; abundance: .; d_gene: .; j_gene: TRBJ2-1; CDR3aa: CASSKRRELELKLGYEQFF; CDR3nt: TGTGCCAGCAGCAAACGACGGGAGCTCGAATTAAAACTCGGCTATGAGCAGTTCTTC
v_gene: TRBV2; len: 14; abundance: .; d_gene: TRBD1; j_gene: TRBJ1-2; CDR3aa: CASSRQGANYGYTF; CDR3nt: TGTGCCAGCAGTAGACAGGGGGCGAACTATGGCTACACCTTC
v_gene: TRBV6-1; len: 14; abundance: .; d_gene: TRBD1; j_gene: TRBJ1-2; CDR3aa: CASSFQGQGNGYTF; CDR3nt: TGTGCCAGCAGTTTTCAAGGACAGGGGAATGGCTACACCTTC
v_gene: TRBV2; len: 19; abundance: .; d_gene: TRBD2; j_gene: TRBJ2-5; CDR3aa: CASSEALLAGGHRQETQYF; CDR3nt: TGTGCCAGCAGTGAAGCGCTGCTAGCGGGGGGGCATAGACAAGAGACCCAGTACTTC
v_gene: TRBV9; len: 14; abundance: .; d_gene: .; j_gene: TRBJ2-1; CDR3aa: CASGDSTPSDEQFF; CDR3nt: TGTGCCAGCGGCGACTCCACCCCGAGCGATGAGCAGTTCTTC
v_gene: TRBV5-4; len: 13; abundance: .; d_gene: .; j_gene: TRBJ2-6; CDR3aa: CAIRATGANVLTF; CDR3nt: TGTGCGATCAGGGCAACTGGGGCCAACGTCCTGACTTTC
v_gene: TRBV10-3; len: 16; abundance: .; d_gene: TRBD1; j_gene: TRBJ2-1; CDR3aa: CAISESRQGPYNEQFF; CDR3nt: TGTGCCATCAGTGAGTCGCGACAGGGCCCCTACAATGAGCAGTTCTTC
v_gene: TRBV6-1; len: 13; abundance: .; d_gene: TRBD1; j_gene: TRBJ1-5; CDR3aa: CASRDRDNQPQHF; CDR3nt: TGTGCCAGCAGGGACAGGGACAATCAGCCCCAGCATTTT
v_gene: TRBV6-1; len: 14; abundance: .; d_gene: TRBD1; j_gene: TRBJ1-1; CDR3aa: CASGDRGRNREAFF; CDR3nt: TGTGCCAGCGGGGACAGGGGAAGAAATAGGGAAGCTTTCTTT
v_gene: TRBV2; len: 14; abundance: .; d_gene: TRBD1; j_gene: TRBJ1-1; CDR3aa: CASSLQGVDTEAFF; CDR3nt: TGTGCCAGCAGCCTACAGGGGGTCGACACTGAAGCTTTCTTT
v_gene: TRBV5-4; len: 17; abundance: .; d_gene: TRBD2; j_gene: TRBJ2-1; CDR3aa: CASSPRVSLADNNEQFF; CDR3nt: TGTGCCAGCAGCCCGAGAGTAAGTCTAGCGGACAACAATGAGCAGTTCTTC
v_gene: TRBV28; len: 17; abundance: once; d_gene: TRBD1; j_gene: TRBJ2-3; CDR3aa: CASSFGPGQPITDTQYF; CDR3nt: TGTGCCAGCAGTTTCGGGCCGGGACAGCCCATCACAGATACGCAGTATTTT
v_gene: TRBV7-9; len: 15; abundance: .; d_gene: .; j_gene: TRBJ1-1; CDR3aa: CASSLGAGLNTEAFF; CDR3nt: TGTGCCAGCAGCTTAGGGGCCGGTCTGAACACTGAAGCTTTCTTT
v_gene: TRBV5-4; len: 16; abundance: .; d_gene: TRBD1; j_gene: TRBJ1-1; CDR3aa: CASSLLGQGRRTEAFF; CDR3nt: TGTGCCAGCAGCTTATTGGGACAGGGGAGGAGGACTGAAGCTTTCTTT
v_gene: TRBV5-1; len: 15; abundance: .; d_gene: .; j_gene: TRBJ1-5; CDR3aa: CASSLVPGGNQPQHF; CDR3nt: TGCGCCAGCAGCTTGGTACCGGGGGGCAATCAGCCCCAGCATTTT
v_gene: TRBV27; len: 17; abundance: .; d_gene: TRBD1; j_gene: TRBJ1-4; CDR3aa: CASSFRGQGPTNEKLFF; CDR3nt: TGTGCCAGCAGTTTCAGGGGGCAGGGCCCAACTAATGAAAAACTGTTTTTT
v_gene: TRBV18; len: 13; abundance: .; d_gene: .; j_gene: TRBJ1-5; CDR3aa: CASSLGAIQPQHF; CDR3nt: TGTGCCAGCTCGCTAGGGGCCATTCAGCCCCAGCATTTT
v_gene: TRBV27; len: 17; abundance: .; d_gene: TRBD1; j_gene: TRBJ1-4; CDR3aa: CASSLWQGASTNEKLFF; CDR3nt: TGTGCCAGCAGTTTATGGCAGGGGGCGTCGACTAATGAAAAACTGTTTTTT
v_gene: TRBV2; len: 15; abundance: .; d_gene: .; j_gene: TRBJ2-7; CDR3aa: CASSERGSTVEGQYF; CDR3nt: TGTGCCAGCAGTGAAAGGGGGAGTACCGTTGAGGGGCAGTACTTC
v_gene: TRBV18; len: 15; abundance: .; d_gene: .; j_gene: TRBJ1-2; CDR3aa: CASSPPNRNNYGYTF; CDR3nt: TGTGCCAGCTCACCTCCCAACAGAAATAACTATGGCTACACCTTC
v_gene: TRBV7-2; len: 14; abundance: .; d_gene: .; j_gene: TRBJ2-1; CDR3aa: CASSSWSRRNEQFF; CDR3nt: TGTGCCAGCAGCTCCTGGTCGAGGCGTAATGAGCAGTTCTTC
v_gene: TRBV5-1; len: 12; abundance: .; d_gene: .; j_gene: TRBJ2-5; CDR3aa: CASRLAQETQYF; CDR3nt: TGCGCCAGCAGGCTAGCGCAAGAGACCCAGTACTTC
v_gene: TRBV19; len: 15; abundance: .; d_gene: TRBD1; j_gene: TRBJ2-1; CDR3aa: CASSIGTGVYNEQFF; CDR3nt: TGTGCCAGTAGTATAGGGACAGGGGTCTACAATGAGCAGTTCTTC
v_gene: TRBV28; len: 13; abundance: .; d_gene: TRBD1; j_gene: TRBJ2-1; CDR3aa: CASRGDRDNEQFF; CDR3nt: TGTGCCAGCAGAGGGGACAGGGACAATGAGCAGTTCTTC
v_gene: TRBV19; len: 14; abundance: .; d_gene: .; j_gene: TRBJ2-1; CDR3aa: CASRSGESHNEQFF; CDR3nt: TGTGCCAGCAGATCGGGGGAGTCCCACAATGAGCAGTTCTTC
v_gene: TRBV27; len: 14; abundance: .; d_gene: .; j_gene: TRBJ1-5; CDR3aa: CASSGGNSNQPQHF; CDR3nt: TGTGCCAGCTCAGGCGGGAATAGCAATCAGCCCCAGCATTTT
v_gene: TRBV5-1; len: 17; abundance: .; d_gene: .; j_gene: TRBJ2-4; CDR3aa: CASRIPPGLLAKNIQYF; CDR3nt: TGCGCCAGCAGGATCCCTCCGGGTTTGCTAGCCAAAAACATTCAGTACTTC
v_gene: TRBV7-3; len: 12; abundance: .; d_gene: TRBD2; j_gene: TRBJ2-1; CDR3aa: CASSSGGNEQFF; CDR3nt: TGTGCCAGCAGCTCGGGAGGGAATGAGCAGTTCTTC
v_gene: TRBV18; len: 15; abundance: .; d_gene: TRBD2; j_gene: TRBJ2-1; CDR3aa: CASSPTRTSNHEQFF; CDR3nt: TGTGCCAGCTCACCAACGCGGACTAGTAATCATGAGCAGTTCTTC
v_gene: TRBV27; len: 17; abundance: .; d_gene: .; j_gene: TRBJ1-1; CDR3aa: CASSLRYQGSRDTEAFF; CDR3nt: TGTGCCAGCAGTTTACGGTACCAGGGTAGTCGGGACACTGAAGCTTTCTTT
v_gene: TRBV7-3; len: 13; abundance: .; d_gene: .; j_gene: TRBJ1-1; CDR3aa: CASSLSGVGEAFF; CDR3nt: TGTGCCAGCAGCTTATCGGGGGTGGGAGAAGCTTTCTTT
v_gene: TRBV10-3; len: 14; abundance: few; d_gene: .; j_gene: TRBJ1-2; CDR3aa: CAISELRTYDGYTF; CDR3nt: TGTGCCATCAGTGAGTTGAGGACATATGATGGCTACACCTTC
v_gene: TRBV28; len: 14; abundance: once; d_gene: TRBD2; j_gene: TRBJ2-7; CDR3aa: CASRTSGTSYEQYF; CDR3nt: TGTGCCAGCAGAACTAGCGGGACCTCCTACGAGCAGTACTTC
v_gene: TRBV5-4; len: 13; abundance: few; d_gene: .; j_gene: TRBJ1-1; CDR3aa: CASSFAGNTEAFF; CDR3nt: TGTGCCAGCAGCTTTGCAGGGAACACTGAAGCTTTCTTT
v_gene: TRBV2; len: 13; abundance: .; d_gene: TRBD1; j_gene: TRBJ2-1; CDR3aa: CASRRGLNNEQFF; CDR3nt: TGTGCCAGCAGGAGGGGGCTGAACAATGAGCAGTTCTTC
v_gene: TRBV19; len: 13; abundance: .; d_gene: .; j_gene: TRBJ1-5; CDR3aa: CASSVRGEQPQHF; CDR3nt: TGTGCCAGTAGTGTCAGGGGTGAGCAGCCCCAGCATTTT
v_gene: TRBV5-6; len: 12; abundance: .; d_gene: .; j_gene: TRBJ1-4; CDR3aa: CASSLLNEKLFF; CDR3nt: TGTGCCAGCAGCTTGTTAAATGAAAAACTGTTTTTT
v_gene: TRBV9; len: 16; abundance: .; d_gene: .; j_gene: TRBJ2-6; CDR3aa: CASSTQDSPGANVLTF; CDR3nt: TGTGCCAGCAGCACCCAGGACAGTCCTGGGGCCAACGTCCTGACTTTC
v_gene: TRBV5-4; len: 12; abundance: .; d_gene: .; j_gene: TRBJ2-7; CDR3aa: CASSPDHYEQYF; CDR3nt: TGTGCCAGCAGCCCAGATCACTACGAGCAGTACTTC
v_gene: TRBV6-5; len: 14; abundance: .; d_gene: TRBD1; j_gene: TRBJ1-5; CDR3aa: CASSMTGSNQPQHF; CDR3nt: TGTGCCAGCAGCATGACAGGGAGCAATCAGCCCCAGCATTTT